The source of this T cell receptor beta chain is a study of T cells in Graves' hyperthyroidism and ophthalmopathy. Study-level findings and limits: For ophthalmopathy, model prediction preceded onset by a median roughly 6.2 months. In blood, most of the thyroid clonotypes expanded above 0.001 were also present.

Many counts were recorded for this clonotype. Its antigen is not identified. Not enrolled were patients with uncontrolled infection, other autoimmune disease, pregnancy or lactation. Diagnoses were made from clinical symptoms, serum measures (thyroxine and TRAb), thyroid ultrasound and orbital computed tomography. RNA transcripts provided the source from which TCR beta CDR3 regions were amplified. HTBI primers were used for first-round RT-PCR of the TCR CDR3. Using its own MiXCR run on the multiplex PCR reads, TCRdb lists one record per CDR3 protein. Of around 540,000 distinct CDR3 sequences listed, 15% to 20% were seen once; the top ten hold 25% to 30%. V lost 2 bases, J lost 6 bases, and 13 bases lay in between. The CDR3 has 14 residues. CDR1 and CDR2 from the germline V gene are SNHLY and FYNNEI.

The origin of this receptor is a woman in her twenties or thirties with Graves' ophthalmopathy. The J gene is TRBJ1-2, the V gene TRBV2; possible D gene TRBD1, 5 bases. Sequenced input: blood. The CDR3 nucleotides are TGTGCCAGCAGTGAAATGCAGGGCAGGCATGGCTACACCTTC. As protein: CASSEMQGRHGYTF.